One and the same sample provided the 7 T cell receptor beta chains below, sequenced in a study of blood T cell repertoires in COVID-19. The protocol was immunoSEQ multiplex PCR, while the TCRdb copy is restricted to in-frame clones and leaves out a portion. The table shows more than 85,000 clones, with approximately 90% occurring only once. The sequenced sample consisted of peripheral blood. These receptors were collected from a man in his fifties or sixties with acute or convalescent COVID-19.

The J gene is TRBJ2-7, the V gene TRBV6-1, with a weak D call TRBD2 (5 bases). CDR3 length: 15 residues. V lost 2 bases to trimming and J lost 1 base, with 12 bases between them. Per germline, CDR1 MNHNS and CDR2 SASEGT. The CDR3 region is CASSEPGSGSYEQYF. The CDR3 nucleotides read TGTGCCAGCAGTGAACCTGGCAGCGGTTCCTACGAGCAGTACTTC.

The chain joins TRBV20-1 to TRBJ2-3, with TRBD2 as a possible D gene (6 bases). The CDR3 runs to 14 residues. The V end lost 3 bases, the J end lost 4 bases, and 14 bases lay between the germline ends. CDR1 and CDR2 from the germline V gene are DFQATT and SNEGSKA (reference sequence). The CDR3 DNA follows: TGCAGTGCTAGTCGGGGGTATCCCCCAGATACGCAGTATTTT. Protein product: CSASRGYPPDTQYF.

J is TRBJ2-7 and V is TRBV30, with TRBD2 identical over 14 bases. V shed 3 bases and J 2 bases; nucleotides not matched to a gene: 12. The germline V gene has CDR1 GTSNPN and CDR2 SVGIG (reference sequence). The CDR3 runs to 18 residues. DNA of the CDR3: TGTGCCTGGAGCCCCTCCCGGACTAGCGGGAGGCTCACCTACGAGCAGTACTTC. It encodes CAWSPSRTSGRLTYEQYF.

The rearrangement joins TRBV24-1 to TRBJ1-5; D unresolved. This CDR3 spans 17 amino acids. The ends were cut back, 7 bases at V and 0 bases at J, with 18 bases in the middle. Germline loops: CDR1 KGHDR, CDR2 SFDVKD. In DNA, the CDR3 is TGTGCCACCAGGGGAGGTCGGACGGTAAGTAGCAATCAGCCCCAGCATTTT. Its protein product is CATRGGRTVSSNQPQHF.

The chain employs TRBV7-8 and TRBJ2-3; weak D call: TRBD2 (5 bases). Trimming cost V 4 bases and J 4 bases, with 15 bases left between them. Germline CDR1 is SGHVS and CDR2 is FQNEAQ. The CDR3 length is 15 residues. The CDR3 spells CASSSPRVDPDTQYF. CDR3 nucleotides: TGTGCCAGCAGCTCCCCGCGGGTCGACCCAGATACGCAGTATTTT.

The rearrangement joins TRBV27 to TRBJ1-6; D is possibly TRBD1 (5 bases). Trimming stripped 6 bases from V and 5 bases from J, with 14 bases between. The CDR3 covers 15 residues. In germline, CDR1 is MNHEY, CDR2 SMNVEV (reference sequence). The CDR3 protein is CASRPRGVDNSPLHF. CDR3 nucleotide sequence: TGTGCCAGCAGGCCCCGGGGGGTAGATAATTCACCCCTCCACTTT.

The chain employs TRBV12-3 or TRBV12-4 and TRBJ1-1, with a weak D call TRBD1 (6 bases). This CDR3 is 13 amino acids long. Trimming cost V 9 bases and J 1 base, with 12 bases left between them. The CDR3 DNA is TGTGCCAGTCCGGACAGTCCGAACACTGAAGCTTTCTTT. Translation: CASPDSPNTEAFF.